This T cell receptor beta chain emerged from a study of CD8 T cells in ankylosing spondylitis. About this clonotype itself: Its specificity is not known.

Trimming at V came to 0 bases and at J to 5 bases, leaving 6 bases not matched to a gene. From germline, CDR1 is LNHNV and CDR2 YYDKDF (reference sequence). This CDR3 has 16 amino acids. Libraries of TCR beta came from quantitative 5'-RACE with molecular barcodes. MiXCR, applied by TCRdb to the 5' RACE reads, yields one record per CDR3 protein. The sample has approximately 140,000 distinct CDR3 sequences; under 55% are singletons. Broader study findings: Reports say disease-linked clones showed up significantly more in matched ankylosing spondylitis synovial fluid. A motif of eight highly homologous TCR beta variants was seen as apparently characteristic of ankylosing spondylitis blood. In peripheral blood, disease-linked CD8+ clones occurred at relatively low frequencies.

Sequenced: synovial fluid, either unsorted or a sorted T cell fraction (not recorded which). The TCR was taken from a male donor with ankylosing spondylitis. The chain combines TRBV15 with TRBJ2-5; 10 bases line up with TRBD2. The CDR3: CATSRERGLAIETQYF. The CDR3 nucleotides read TGTGCCACCAGCAGAGAAAGGGGACTAGCGATCGAGACCCAGTACTTC.